Reported below is one TCR beta chain. Its antigen is unidentified. A much larger clone differs from this one at a single base, so this may be a read error. Likely a read error: the CDR3 ends without its conserved phenylalanine or tryptophan. Axillary draining lymph nodes of breast cancer patients supplied the node samples. This sample stems from a study of breast tumors, draining lymph nodes, adjacent tissues. Study-level findings and limits: Tumor repertoires ranked between lymph nodes and nontumor tissue in diversity, with V and J gene preferences. Tumor and nontumor repertoires were significantly more similar in luminal-like than in basal-like breast cancer. Findings are consistent with lymph node origin and intratumoral expansion of most tumor T cells.

TCRdb re-called the multiplex PCR reads with MiXCR, one entry per CDR3 protein. This table has around 150,000 distinct CDR3 sequences, about 20% appearing once. From germline, CDR1 is SGHTA and CDR2 FQGNSA. The CDR3 contains 14 residues. Trimming removed 3 bases from V and 4 bases from J; junction bases left unmatched: 4. The clonotype originates from a female donor with breast cancer. Some clones in this sample may be carry-over from other donors' samples. Sequencing was carried out using axillary lymph node tissue. V is TRBV7-2 and J is TRBJ2-7, with 9 bases matching TRBD1. The CDR3 spells CASSLGQGGYEQYL. CDR3 nucleotides: TGTGCCAGCAGCTTGGGACAGGGAGGTTACGAGCAGTACCTC.